Listed below are T cell receptor beta chains from one sample, sequenced in a study of beta chain features in type 1 diabetes. Libraries were prepared by immunoSEQ multiplex PCR; TCRdb keeps only in-frame clonotypes and omits some of them. The repertoire has approximately 57,000 clones, roughly 50% of them found once; the top ten carry roughly 2.5%. Specimen: Tregs from blood. Source of these receptors: a woman aged 40 to 50 with type 1 diabetes. CDR3s include the opening cysteine and the closing phenylalanine or tryptophan. Each record gives: clone size, D gene, V gene, J gene, CDR3 DNA, CDR3 protein. The D gene is left open where the match is weak. Size is omitted from some rows. Given values are once, few, many or a class for expanded clones.

abundance: .; d_gene: .; v_gene: TRBV5-6; j_gene: TRBJ1-3; CDR3nt: TGTGCCAGCAGGAGGGGGATCTCTGGAAACACCATATATTTT; CDR3aa: CASRRGISGNTIYF
abundance: few; d_gene: TRBD2; v_gene: TRBV4-3; j_gene: TRBJ2-1; CDR3nt: TGCGCCAGCAGCCAGGAGCGGGGCTTCGGGTACAATGAGCAGTTCTTC; CDR3aa: CASSQERGFGYNEQFF
abundance: .; d_gene: .; v_gene: TRBV7-9; j_gene: TRBJ1-5; CDR3nt: TGTGCCAGCAGCTTAGCTGGCGGTGGGGGGGCCCAGCATTTT; CDR3aa: CASSLAGGGGAQHF
abundance: .; d_gene: TRBD1; v_gene: TRBV19; j_gene: TRBJ2-5; CDR3nt: TGTGCCAGTAGGTTGGGGACAGGGGGCTCCCCCCAGTACTTC; CDR3aa: CASRLGTGGSPQYF
abundance: .; d_gene: .; v_gene: TRBV11-2; j_gene: TRBJ1-2; CDR3nt: TGTGCCAGCAGCCTCGGGGGGAGTGGCTACACCTTC; CDR3aa: CASSLGGSGYTF
abundance: few; d_gene: .; v_gene: TRBV4-1; j_gene: TRBJ1-2; CDR3nt: TGCGCCAGCAGCCAAGATTACCAGTTCGGGATCTATGGCTACACCTTC; CDR3aa: CASSQDYQFGIYGYTF
abundance: few; d_gene: .; v_gene: TRBV27; j_gene: TRBJ2-4; CDR3nt: TGTGCCAGCAGTTTTATGGGGGGATCGGGCAAAAACATTCAGTACTTC; CDR3aa: CASSFMGGSGKNIQYF
abundance: medium-sized; d_gene: .; v_gene: TRBV5-6; j_gene: TRBJ2-3; CDR3nt: TGTGCCAGCCGAAGGGGGAGTACGCAGTATTTT; CDR3aa: CASRRGSTQYF
abundance: .; d_gene: .; v_gene: TRBV7-2; j_gene: TRBJ2-7; CDR3nt: TGTGCCAGCAGCTTAAGGGCCAGCGGATACGAGCAGTACTTC; CDR3aa: CASSLRASGYEQYF
abundance: few; d_gene: TRBD2; v_gene: TRBV9; j_gene: TRBJ2-1; CDR3nt: TGTGCCAGCACCACGAGCGGGGGGACTGCCAATGAGCAGTTCTTC; CDR3aa: CASTTSGGTANEQFF
abundance: .; d_gene: TRBD1; v_gene: TRBV5-1; j_gene: TRBJ2-1; CDR3nt: TGCGCCAGCAGCCTAGACAGGGGGAATGAGCAGTTCTTC; CDR3aa: CASSLDRGNEQFF
abundance: .; d_gene: .; v_gene: TRBV10-3; j_gene: TRBJ1-2; CDR3nt: TGTGCCATCAGTGCCTCTGGGAGGGGGAGATATGGCTACACCTTC; CDR3aa: CAISASGRGRYGYTF
abundance: .; d_gene: .; v_gene: TRBV28; j_gene: TRBJ2-2; CDR3nt: TGTGCCAGCGGGGGCCATAACACCGGGGAGCTGTTTTTT; CDR3aa: CASGGHNTGELFF
abundance: few; d_gene: TRBD1; v_gene: TRBV5-1; j_gene: TRBJ2-7; CDR3nt: TGCGCCAGCAGGTCACACCCCGGACAGGGAGGCAACGAGCAGTACTTC; CDR3aa: CASRSHPGQGGNEQYF
abundance: .; d_gene: .; v_gene: TRBV20-1; j_gene: TRBJ2-3; CDR3nt: TGCAGTGCTAGAGATTTAAATACGCAGTATTTT; CDR3aa: CSARDLNTQYF
abundance: few; d_gene: TRBD2; v_gene: TRBV30; j_gene: TRBJ2-3; CDR3nt: TGTGCCTGGAGTGTTAGCGGGGCGGGCACAGATACGCAGTATTTT; CDR3aa: CAWSVSGAGTDTQYF
abundance: .; d_gene: TRBD1; v_gene: TRBV9; j_gene: TRBJ2-5; CDR3nt: TGTGCCAGCAGCGTAACGGGACAGGGGGGAGAGACCCAGTACTTC; CDR3aa: CASSVTGQGGETQYF
abundance: .; d_gene: TRBD2; v_gene: TRBV10-3; j_gene: TRBJ2-3; CDR3nt: TGTGCCATCAGTGAGCCAGCGGGAGGCTCAGATACGCAGTATTTT; CDR3aa: CAISEPAGGSDTQYF
abundance: .; d_gene: TRBD2; v_gene: TRBV7-8; j_gene: TRBJ2-1; CDR3nt: TGTGCCAGCAGCCCGGGGACTAGCGGCTCCTACAATGAGCAGTTCTTC; CDR3aa: CASSPGTSGSYNEQFF
abundance: few; d_gene: .; v_gene: TRBV7-2; j_gene: TRBJ2-2; CDR3nt: TGTGCCAGCAGCTTACAGGGATCGGCCGGGGAGCTGTTTTTT; CDR3aa: CASSLQGSAGELFF
abundance: .; d_gene: .; v_gene: TRBV29-1; j_gene: TRBJ1-4; CDR3nt: TGCAGCGTTGAAGATCCCCGGGGGTCTCATTTTTTT; CDR3aa: CSVEDPRGSHFF
abundance: .; d_gene: .; v_gene: TRBV7-2; j_gene: TRBJ2-1; CDR3nt: TGTGCCAGCAGCTTAAAACGGGAGAGGATCAATGAGCAGTTCTTC; CDR3aa: CASSLKRERINEQFF
abundance: few; d_gene: .; v_gene: TRBV5-4; j_gene: TRBJ2-7; CDR3nt: TGTGCCAGCAGCTGGGACATTTCCTACGAGCAGTACTTC; CDR3aa: CASSWDISYEQYF
abundance: .; d_gene: TRBD2; v_gene: TRBV7-3; j_gene: TRBJ2-2; CDR3nt: TGTGCCAGCAGCCTACGACTAGCGGGAAACACCGGGGAGCTGTTTTTT; CDR3aa: CASSLRLAGNTGELFF
abundance: .; d_gene: .; v_gene: TRBV5-1; j_gene: TRBJ1-3; CDR3nt: TGCGCCAGCAGCTTTCAGGGCCTAAGCTCTGGAAACACCATATATTTT; CDR3aa: CASSFQGLSSGNTIYF
abundance: few; d_gene: .; v_gene: TRBV29-1; j_gene: TRBJ2-1; CDR3nt: TGCAGCGTTGATGGACATCTCAGGGCGGATGAGCAGTTCTTC; CDR3aa: CSVDGHLRADEQFF
abundance: .; d_gene: .; v_gene: TRBV25-1; j_gene: TRBJ2-1; CDR3nt: TGTGCCAGCAGTGAATACGGGAGCAGCACGAGTGGTGAGCAGTTCTTC; CDR3aa: CASSEYGSSTSGEQFF
abundance: .; d_gene: .; v_gene: TRBV7-2; j_gene: TRBJ1-1; CDR3nt: TGTGCCAGCAGCTACATCAACACTGAAGCTTTCTTT; CDR3aa: CASSYINTEAFF
abundance: .; d_gene: TRBD1; v_gene: TRBV29-1; j_gene: TRBJ1-4; CDR3nt: TGCAGCGTCACGGCCCCACCGACAGGGGAAAAACTGTTTTTT; CDR3aa: CSVTAPPTGEKLFF
abundance: .; d_gene: TRBD1; v_gene: TRBV6-5; j_gene: TRBJ1-6; CDR3nt: TGTGCCAGCAGTTCGTGGACAGGGGATTCACCCCTCCACTTT; CDR3aa: CASSSWTGDSPLHF
abundance: few; d_gene: .; v_gene: TRBV29-1; j_gene: TRBJ2-7; CDR3nt: TGCAGCGTTGGAGTAGAGGGAGAGCAGTACTTC; CDR3aa: CSVGVEGEQYF
abundance: .; d_gene: TRBD2; v_gene: TRBV7-8; j_gene: TRBJ2-7; CDR3nt: TGTGCCAGCAGCTTAAGCCTAGCGGGAAGCTACGAGCAGTACTTC; CDR3aa: CASSLSLAGSYEQYF
abundance: .; d_gene: TRBD1; v_gene: TRBV10-3; j_gene: TRBJ2-7; CDR3nt: TGTGCCATCAGGACGGGACAGGACGACTACGAGCAGTACTTC; CDR3aa: CAIRTGQDDYEQYF
abundance: .; d_gene: .; v_gene: TRBV9; j_gene: TRBJ2-3; CDR3nt: TGTGCCAGCAGCGTAGGTCAGGGAATCACGGATACGCAGTATTTT; CDR3aa: CASSVGQGITDTQYF
abundance: .; d_gene: .; v_gene: TRBV28; j_gene: TRBJ2-7; CDR3nt: TGTGCCAGCACCGCAAGGAGCGAGCAGTACTTC; CDR3aa: CASTARSEQYF
abundance: .; d_gene: TRBD1; v_gene: TRBV10-3; j_gene: TRBJ2-6; CDR3nt: TGTGCCATCAGCTTACAGGGGGCGTCTGGGGCCAACGTCCTGACTTTC; CDR3aa: CAISLQGASGANVLTF
abundance: .; d_gene: .; v_gene: TRBV30; j_gene: TRBJ2-7; CDR3nt: TGTGCCACAAGGGCCGAGGGCGAGCAGTACTTC; CDR3aa: CATRAEGEQYF
abundance: .; d_gene: TRBD2; v_gene: TRBV7-2; j_gene: TRBJ2-1; CDR3nt: TGTGCCAGCAGCCCCACTAGCGGGACCCACAATGAGCAGTTCTTC; CDR3aa: CASSPTSGTHNEQFF
abundance: few; d_gene: .; v_gene: TRBV27; j_gene: TRBJ1-1; CDR3nt: TGTGCCAGCTACAACAGGGAGGGGAGAACTGAAGCTTTCTTT; CDR3aa: CASYNREGRTEAFF
abundance: .; d_gene: TRBD1; v_gene: TRBV28; j_gene: TRBJ1-1; CDR3nt: TGTGCCAGCATCAGGGACAGGGGATACACTGAAGCTTTCTTT; CDR3aa: CASIRDRGYTEAFF
abundance: .; d_gene: TRBD1; v_gene: TRBV27; j_gene: TRBJ1-2; CDR3nt: TGTGCCAGCAGTTTATCGGGAGAACAGGGGTATGGCTACACCTTC; CDR3aa: CASSLSGEQGYGYTF
abundance: .; d_gene: TRBD1; v_gene: TRBV2; j_gene: TRBJ1-5; CDR3nt: TGTGCCAGCAGATCGGGACAGGCGGGCCAGCCCCAGCATTTT; CDR3aa: CASRSGQAGQPQHF
abundance: few; d_gene: TRBD2; v_gene: TRBV28; j_gene: TRBJ2-5; CDR3nt: TGTGCCAGCAGTTCCCCGCTAGCGGGGGCCCAGACCCAGTACTTC; CDR3aa: CASSSPLAGAQTQYF
abundance: few; d_gene: .; v_gene: TRBV7-9; j_gene: TRBJ1-2; CDR3nt: TGTGCCAGCAGCTTACTGAACCTAGGGGGTTCTAACTATGGCTACACCTTC; CDR3aa: CASSLLNLGGSNYGYTF
abundance: .; d_gene: TRBD1; v_gene: TRBV5-1; j_gene: TRBJ1-4; CDR3nt: TGCGCCAGCAGACGAGGGACAGGGGATGAAAAACTGTTTTTT; CDR3aa: CASRRGTGDEKLFF
abundance: few; d_gene: .; v_gene: TRBV4-2; j_gene: TRBJ2-1; CDR3nt: TGTGCCAGCAGCCATAGGGGAGGATGGTTCTTC; CDR3aa: CASSHRGGWFF
abundance: few; d_gene: .; v_gene: TRBV10-3; j_gene: TRBJ2-5; CDR3nt: TGTGCCATCAGTGAGTCGAGGGAAGAGACCCAGTACTTC; CDR3aa: CAISESREETQYF
abundance: few; d_gene: .; v_gene: TRBV2; j_gene: TRBJ2-7; CDR3nt: TGTGCCAGCAGTGAAGAAAGGGGGGGAGAGCAGTACTTC; CDR3aa: CASSEERGGEQYF
abundance: .; d_gene: .; v_gene: TRBV4-3; j_gene: TRBJ1-1; CDR3nt: TGCGCCAGCAGCAGGGGGATGGGGGACACTGAAGCTTTCTTT; CDR3aa: CASSRGMGDTEAFF
abundance: .; d_gene: TRBD1; v_gene: TRBV6-6; j_gene: TRBJ1-2; CDR3nt: TGTGCCAGCAGACCACGGGACAGAGGCTACACCTTC; CDR3aa: CASRPRDRGYTF
abundance: .; d_gene: .; v_gene: TRBV5-6; j_gene: TRBJ1-1; CDR3nt: TGTGCCAGCAGCTTGTTTGGCAGATGGTCGAACACTGAAGCTTTCTTT; CDR3aa: CASSLFGRWSNTEAFF
abundance: .; d_gene: TRBD1; v_gene: TRBV6-5; j_gene: TRBJ2-6; CDR3nt: TGTGCCAGCAGAGGGGGCCCCGGGGCCAACGTCCTGACTTTC; CDR3aa: CASRGGPGANVLTF
abundance: .; d_gene: TRBD1; v_gene: TRBV27; j_gene: TRBJ1-5; CDR3nt: TGTGCCAGCAGTTGGACAGGGGACGGTCAGCCCCAGCATTTT; CDR3aa: CASSWTGDGQPQHF
abundance: .; d_gene: TRBD1; v_gene: TRBV5-4; j_gene: TRBJ2-3; CDR3nt: TGTGCCAGCATCCCCGCGGGACAGGGGACAGATACGCAGTATTTT; CDR3aa: CASIPAGQGTDTQYF
abundance: few; d_gene: TRBD2; v_gene: TRBV4-1; j_gene: TRBJ2-2; CDR3nt: TGCGCCAGCAGCCAAGCTCCTCCGGGACTAGGTGTTTTGGGGGAGCTGTTTTTT; CDR3aa: CASSQAPPGLGVLGELFF